A selection of T cell receptor beta chains follows, all from one sample in a study of human T cells and chemical hapten exposure. TCRdb reprocessed the RACE reads with MiXCR, giving one entry per CDR3 protein. Seen here are tens of thousands of distinct CDR3 sequences, approximately 6.7% observed once, and the top ten hold 1.5% to 2%. Sequencing was performed on whole blood, taken in connection with sensitization to the hapten diphenylcyclopropenone (DPC). The source of these receptors is a woman between 25 and 40 years old with alopecia areata. Some clones in this sample may be carry-over from other donors' samples. The CDR3 runs from the conserved cysteine through the conserved F or W. D genes are given only for firm matches. Some rows mark clone size as missing; the rest say once, few, many or name a class of expanded clone.

j_gene	d_gene	v_gene	abundance	CDR3aa	CDR3nt
TRBJ1-3	.	TRBV29-1	few	CSVGGEPFLSGNTIYF	TGCAGCGTTGGGGGCGAGCCATTCCTTTCTGGAAACACCATATATTTT
TRBJ2-3	.	TRBV20-1	many	CSASGVSVDTQYF	TGCAGTGCTAGTGGCGTTTCCGTCGATACGCAGTATTTT
TRBJ1-1	.	TRBV14	many	CASSRRGPNKAFF	TGTGCCAGCAGCCGCCGAGGGCCAAATAAAGCTTTCTTT
TRBJ1-1	.	TRBV18	many	CASSPRVWGENTEAFF	TGTGCCAGCTCACCTCGAGTTTGGGGGGAGAACACTGAAGCTTTCTTT
TRBJ2-3	.	TRBV20-1	many	CSARGETGWDTQYF	TGCAGTGCTAGAGGGGAGACAGGTTGGGATACGCAGTATTTT
TRBJ1-1	TRBD1	TRBV7-9	.	CASRQGGASEAFF	TGTGCCAGCAGACAGGGGGGTGCGTCTGAAGCTTTCTTT
TRBJ2-7	TRBD1	TRBV12-3/TRBV12-4	many	CASSLGGQSYEQYF	TGTGCCAGCAGTTTAGGGGGACAGTCCTACGAGCAGTACTTC
TRBJ1-1	.	TRBV12-3/TRBV12-4	many	CASTLGHLEAFF	TGTGCCAGCACCCTGGGGCACCTTGAAGCTTTCTTT
TRBJ1-2	TRBD1	TRBV6-5	.	CASSYSSQGGTNYGYTF	TGTGCCAGCAGTTACTCGTCGCAGGGGGGAACTAACTATGGCTACACCTTC
TRBJ2-1	TRBD2	TRBV20-1	few	CSASRGGADEQFF	TGCAGTGCTAGCCGGGGGGGTGCGGATGAGCAGTTCTTC
TRBJ1-5	.	TRBV12-3/TRBV12-4	few	CASMTDGNSNQPQHF	TGTGCCAGCATGACGGACGGCAATAGCAATCAGCCCCAGCATTTT
TRBJ2-3	.	TRBV9	many	CASSAEDNTDTQYF	TGTGCCAGCAGCGCCGAGGACAACACAGATACGCAGTATTTT
TRBJ2-1	.	TRBV6-5	many	CASSYSGGGTGYNEQFF	TGTGCCAGCAGTTACTCGGGCGGTGGCACAGGTTACAATGAGCAGTTCTTC
TRBJ1-1	TRBD1	TRBV29-1	many	CSVARGSGAFF	TGCAGCGTTGCCAGGGGGTCGGGAGCTTTCTTT
TRBJ2-1	.	TRBV6-6	.	CASSQGYGNEQFF	TGTGCCAGCAGCCAGGGGTACGGGAATGAGCAGTTCTTC
TRBJ1-2	.	TRBV28	many	CASSLQWYGYTF	TGTGCCAGCAGTCTACAGTGGTATGGCTACACCTTC
TRBJ2-3	TRBD1	TRBV10-3	many	CAISGGGQADTQYF	TGTGCCATCAGTGGTGGGGGACAGGCAGATACGCAGTATTTT
TRBJ2-7	.	TRBV14	many	CASSQEEGFTYEQYF	TGTGCCAGCAGCCAAGAGGAGGGATTCACCTACGAGCAGTACTTC
TRBJ1-5	.	TRBV12-3/TRBV12-4	many	CASSLQTSPQHF	TGTGCCAGCAGCCTACAGACTTCGCCCCAGCATTTT
TRBJ2-2	.	TRBV4-2	many	CASSDTRRTGELFF	TGTGCCAGCAGCGATACTAGGAGAACCGGGGAGCTGTTTTTT
TRBJ1-2	TRBD1	TRBV3-1	many	CASSQGGQGSGNYGYTF	TGTGCCAGCAGCCAAGGCGGACAGGGCTCTGGTAATTATGGCTACACCTTC
TRBJ1-2	TRBD1	TRBV20-1	few	CSAVTGQILYGYTF	TGCAGTGCGGTTACGGGACAGATCCTATATGGCTACACCTTC
TRBJ1-1	.	TRBV19	few	CASSLAGRPNTEAFF	TGTGCCAGTAGCCTCGCAGGGCGCCCTAACACTGAAGCTTTCTTT
TRBJ2-7	.	TRBV7-2	many	CASSLRSEQYF	TGTGCCAGCAGCTTAAGGTCCGAGCAGTACTTC
TRBJ2-1	TRBD2	TRBV9	many	CASSVTSGGSPDYNEQFF	TGTGCCAGCAGCGTGACTAGCGGGGGGTCCCCCGACTACAATGAGCAGTTCTTC
TRBJ2-5	TRBD1	TRBV5-1	many	CASSPRTGEKTQYF	TGCGCCAGCAGCCCGCGGACAGGGGAAAAGACCCAGTACTTC
TRBJ1-4	.	TRBV15	many	CATSRIRTANEKLFF	TGTGCCACCAGCAGAATTAGGACAGCGAATGAAAAACTGTTTTTT
TRBJ2-2	.	TRBV5-1	few	CASSFQGRGTGELFF	TGCGCCAGCAGCTTTCAGGGGCGCGGCACCGGGGAGCTGTTTTTT